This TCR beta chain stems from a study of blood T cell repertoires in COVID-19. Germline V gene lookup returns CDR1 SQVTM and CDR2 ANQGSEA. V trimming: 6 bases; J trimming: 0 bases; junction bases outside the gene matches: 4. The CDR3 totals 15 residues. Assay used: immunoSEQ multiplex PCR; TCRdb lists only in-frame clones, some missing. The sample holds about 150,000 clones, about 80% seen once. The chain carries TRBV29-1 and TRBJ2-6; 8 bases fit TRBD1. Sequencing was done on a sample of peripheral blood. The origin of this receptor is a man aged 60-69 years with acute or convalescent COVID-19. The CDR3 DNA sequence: TGCAGCGTAGGACAGGGAAGCTCTGGGGCCAACGTCCTGACTTTC. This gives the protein CSVGQGSSGANVLTF.